The T cell receptor (beta chain) under discussion was sequenced for a study of shared clonotypes between healthy human individuals. Positive CCR7 selection of CD45RO-negative cells yielded the naive CD8 cells, and terminally differentiated effector memory CD45RA+ cells were excluded. The CDR3 contains 17 residues. Trimming took 0 bases from V and 4 from J; bases not matched to a gene: 9. CDR1 and CDR2 from the germline V gene are SGDLS and YYNGEE. TCRdb's copy holds only in-frame clones and misses some; the assay was immunoSEQ multiplex PCR. The sample has around 2.1 million clones; 85% to 95% are singletons.

The chain carries TRBV9 and TRBJ2-2; 7 bases are a match to TRBD2. This receptor was obtained from a man aged 18 to 29 in good health. Some clones in this sample may be carry-over from other donors' samples. Sequenced sample: naive CD8+ T cells from PBMCs. Here the CDR3 DNA reads TGTGCCAGCAGCGTAGGGGGAGGGCAGGGTGGCACCGGGGAGCTGTTTTTT. This encodes CASSVGGGQGGTGELFF.